The 24 T cell receptor beta chains presented below share a single source sample, sequenced in a study of cytomegalovirus exposure and HLA in healthy donors. Vbeta (60) and Jbeta (13) primers were used in the PCR. This table comes from immunoSEQ multiplex PCR, and its TCRdb copy is limited to in-frame clones, with some not included. The sample contains about 130,000 clones, 80% to 90% of which appear only once. The sequencing sample was made of PBMCs. Receptor source: a woman aged 30 to 39 in good health and CMV-seronegative.

The J gene is TRBJ2-3, the V gene TRBV4-3, with unresolved D. Germline values: CDR1 LGHNA, CDR2 YSLEER. This CDR3 has 12 amino acids. Trimming took off 3 bases at V and 6 bases at J, with 7 bases between the two ends. The CDR3 coding sequence is TGCGCCAGCAGCCACCTAGATGATACGCAGTATTTT. This codes for CASSHLDDTQYF.

This clone has just a few counts. The same CDR3 is also encoded by other DNA sequences in this sample. This rearrangement joins TRBV6-1 to TRBJ1-4; maybe TRBD1 (5 bases). V was clipped by 4 bases and J by 7 bases, with 10 bases between them. CDR1 MNHNS and CDR2 SASEGT come from the germline V gene. This CDR3 is built from 13 residues. The CDR3 loop reads CASSADRAEKLFF. The CDR3 DNA reads as TGTGCCAGCAGTGCCGACAGAGCTGAAAAACTGTTTTTT.

This sequence joins TRBV27 and TRBJ1-5; no firm D call. Trimming pared 3 bases from V and 0 bases from J, leaving 3 bases between. CDR1 and CDR2 from the germline V gene are MNHEY and SMNVEV (reference sequence). CDR3 size: 13 residues. The CDR3 nucleotides read TGTGCCAGCAGTTTCTATAGCAATCAGCCCCAGCATTTT. Residues: CASSFYSNQPQHF.

The rearrangement joins TRBV7-8 to TRBJ2-1, with 11 bases that match TRBD2. In germline, CDR1 is SGHVS, CDR2 FQNEAQ. V lost 3 bases, J lost 4 bases, and 8 bases stayed unmatched. CDR3 length: 17 amino acids. The CDR3 DNA reads TGTGCCAGCAGCTTGGGCGTGGGGACTAGCGGATACAATGAGCAGTTCTTC. This codes for CASSLGVGTSGYNEQFF.

The chain uses TRBV7-9 and TRBJ2-2; 7 nucleotides match TRBD1. Germline lookup yields CDR1 SEHNR and CDR2 FQNEAQ (reference sequence). V trimming: 4 bases; J trimming: 1 base; junction bases outside the gene matches: 9. The CDR3 is 17 amino acids. DNA for the CDR3: TGTGCCAGCAGCTGGGGAGCACGGGACAGGAACACCGGGGAGCTGTTTTTT. It is translated as CASSWGARDRNTGELFF.

This chain connects TRBV29-1 to TRBJ1-2; D unclear. Trimming took 2 bases from V and 3 from J, leaving 7 bases between them. From germline, CDR1 is SQVTM and CDR2 ANQGSEA. The CDR3 consists of 12 residues. CDR3 nucleotides: TGCAGCGTTGAAACAGATGACTATGGCTACACCTTC. The encoded protein is CSVETDDYGYTF.

This clone appeared once. A junction boundary mismatches the germline segment, possibly from a read error. Other DNA sequences in this specimen translate into the identical CDR3. CDR3 nucleotide sequence: TGTGCCAGCTCGCCACGAACTCTCAGGGGACGTGAAGCTTTCTTT. It is translated as CASSPRTLRGREAFF. This chain links TRBV18 with TRBJ1-1; tentative D call: TRBD1 (6 bases). The V gene's germline CDR1 is KGHSH and CDR2 LQKENI. This CDR3 is built from 15 residues. The variable domain in full, with the rest retrieved from reference TRBV18 and TRBJ1-1, is NAGVMQNPRHLVRRRGQEARLRCSPMKGHSHVYWYRQLPEEGLKFMVYLQKENIIDESGMPKERFSAEFPKEGPSILRIQQVVRGDSAAYFCASSPRTLRGREAFFGQGTRLTVV.

This sequence joins TRBV5-1 and TRBJ2-5, with 11 bases aligning to TRBD2. J was trimmed by 8 bases and V by 3 bases; bases with no gene match: 9. The germline V gene encodes CDR1 SGHRS and CDR2 YFSETQ. The CDR3 loop spans 15 amino acids. CDR3 sequence (DNA): TGCGCCAGCAGCTCGACTAGCGGGGATTCACTAACCCAGTACTTC. Its protein is CASSSTSGDSLTQYF.

The chain recombines TRBV28 with TRBJ2-1; 12 bases line up with TRBD1. The CDR3 totals 13 residues. Trimming at V came to 11 bases and at J to 7 bases, leaving 6 bases not matched to a gene. Looked up from germline, CDR1 is MDHEN and CDR2 is SYDVKM. This CDR3 is CAGGTGGWNEQFF. The CDR3 nucleotides are TGTGCCGGAGGGACAGGGGGCTGGAATGAGCAGTTCTTC.

The V and J genes are TRBV7-2 and TRBJ1-2; maybe TRBD1 (6 bases). The CDR3 sequence is 14 residues long. The ends were cut back, 5 bases at V and 8 bases at J, with 18 bases in the middle. CDR1 and CDR2 from the germline V gene are SGHTA and FQGNSA. The CDR3 is CASSTLQGPRGYTF. Here the CDR3 DNA reads TGTGCCAGCAGCACCCTACAGGGCCCCAGGGGCTACACCTTC.

The chain is built from TRBV10-3 and TRBJ1-1; tentative D call: TRBD1 (5 bases). V lost 10 bases, J lost 3 bases, and 15 bases lay in between. CDR3 length equals 13 residues. Germline values: CDR1 ENHRY, CDR2 SYGVKD. In DNA form, the CDR3 reads TGTGCCACGGCAAGGCAGGGTGACACTGAAGCTTTCTTT. It is translated as CATARQGDTEAFF.

DNA of the CDR3: TGTGCCAGCAGCTCCCAACGGGATGACACTGAAGCTTTCTTT. It encodes CASSSQRDDTEAFF. The chain links TRBV7-9 to TRBJ1-1; D is unresolved. Between the trimmed V and J ends, which lost 4 bases and 3 bases, there was a span of 12 bases. The CDR3 spans 14 residues. Germline lookup yields CDR1 SEHNR and CDR2 FQNEAQ (reference sequence). The full variable domain, its missing parts supplied by reference TRBV7-9 and TRBJ1-1, is DTGVSQNPRHKITKRGQNVTFRCDPISEHNRLYWYRQTLGQGPEFLTYFQNEAQLEKSRLLSDRFSAERPKGSFSTLEIQRTEQGDSAMYLCASSSQRDDTEAFFGQGTRLTVV.

The chain carries TRBV6-6 and TRBJ1-1; D not resolved. The CDR3 covers 11 residues. Per the germline V gene, CDR1 is MNHNY and CDR2 is SVGAGI (reference sequence). Trimming took 6 bases from V and 1 from J, leaving 3 bases between them. This CDR3 is CASRANTEAFF. CDR3 DNA: TGTGCCAGCAGGGCGAACACTGAAGCTTTCTTT.

The chain is built from TRBV4-2 and TRBJ2-7, with TRBD2 matching 9 bases. Germline V lookup: CDR1 LGHNA, CDR2 YNFKEQ. The CDR3 contains 15 residues. V was pared by 6 bases and J by 2 bases, with 8 bases of the junction left unmatched. The CDR3 nucleotides are TGTGCCAGCAGGGCCGTAGCGGGAGAGGCCTACGAGCAGTACTTC. Its protein product is CASRAVAGEAYEQYF.

This sequence joins TRBV5-4 and TRBJ1-1; possible D gene TRBD1, 5 bases. The CDR3 totals 15 residues. Germline V gene data show CDR1 as SGHNT and CDR2 as YYREEE (reference sequence). The V and J ends lost 4 bases and 0 bases respectively, with 13 bases between them. The CDR3 DNA follows: TGTGCCAGCAGCCCGAAGGGGAGGATGAACACTGAAGCTTTCTTT. It yields the protein CASSPKGRMNTEAFF.

The chain uses TRBV4-2 and TRBJ1-2, with 12 positions matching TRBD1. V lost 1 base to trimming and J lost 2 bases; unmatched junction nucleotides: 5. Germline CDR1 and CDR2: LGHNA and YNFKEQ. The CDR3 loop spans 17 amino acids. The chain's CDR3 is CASSQGDRGRRNYGYTF. The CDR3 coding sequence is TGTGCCAGCAGCCAAGGGGACAGGGGGCGCCGAAACTATGGCTACACCTTC.

The chain carries TRBV27 and TRBJ2-5, with 8 bases identical to TRBD2. TRBJ2-7 matches the DNA end more closely, so the J call is doubtful. This CDR3 is built from 14 residues. Germline CDR1 is MNHEY and CDR2 is SMNVEV (reference sequence). The DNA for the CDR3 is TGTGCCAGCAGTCCTCCGGGACTAGCCTACGAGCAGTACTTC. It is translated as CASSPPGLAYEQYF.

This rearrangement joins TRBV5-5 to TRBJ2-1; the D gene is possibly TRBD2 (6 bases). V was clipped by 1 base and J by 2 bases, with 10 bases between them. CDR1 and CDR2 (germline): SGHKS, YYEKEE (reference sequence). This CDR3 has 15 residues. The CDR3: CASSLTGSTYNEQFF. DNA for the CDR3: TGTGCCAGCAGCTTGACCGGGAGTACCTACAATGAGCAGTTCTTC.

The V gene is TRBV9, the J gene TRBJ2-5; D possibly corresponds to TRBD2 (6 bases). Per germline, CDR1 SGDLS and CDR2 YYNGEE. V lost 0 bases, J lost 4 bases, and 10 bases lay in between. The CDR3 has 14 residues. CDR3 amino acids: CASSVGREGETQYF. The CDR3 coding sequence is TGTGCCAGCAGCGTAGGGCGGGAAGGAGAGACCCAGTACTTC. The full variable domain, with the rest looked up from reference TRBV9 and TRBJ2-5, is DSGVTQTPKHLITATGQRVTLRCSPRSGDLSVYWYQQSLDQGLQFLIQYYNGEERAKGNILERFSAQQFPDLHSELNLSSLELGDSALYFCASSVGREGETQYFGPGTRLLVL.

With respect to this clone: Other DNA sequences of this sample code for an identical CDR3. The rearrangement joins TRBV7-9 to TRBJ1-3; possibly TRBD1 for D (6 bases). This CDR3 is built from 13 residues. CDR1 is SEHNR, CDR2 FQNEAQ, per germline (reference sequence). The V end lost 4 bases, the J end lost 3 bases, and 7 bases lay between the germline ends. Here the CDR3 DNA reads TGTGCCAGCAGCTACAGGGATGGAAACACCATATATTTT. Protein sequence: CASSYRDGNTIYF. Together with reference TRBV7-9 and TRBJ1-3, the CDR3 gives the full variable domain: DTGVSQNPRHKITKRGQNVTFRCDPISEHNRLYWYRQTLGQGPEFLTYFQNEAQLEKSRLLSDRFSAERPKGSFSTLEIQRTEQGDSAMYLCASSYRDGNTIYFGEGSWLTVV.

V gene TRBV7-2 combines with J gene TRBJ2-7, with a possible D match to TRBD1 (5 bases). In germline, CDR1 is SGHTA, CDR2 FQGNSA. With 1 base removed from V and 3 bases from J, the gap between germline ends came to 13 bases. The CDR3 covers 15 residues. Here the CDR3 reads CASSLEAGIGYEQYF. DNA of the CDR3: TGTGCCAGCAGCTTAGAGGCAGGGATCGGCTACGAGCAGTACTTC.

The chain joins TRBV27 to TRBJ2-5; TRBD2 matches at 9 bases. The ends lost 6 bases at V and 6 bases at J; junction bases unmatched: 8. In germline, CDR1 is MNHEY, CDR2 SMNVEV (reference sequence). CDR3 length: 14 amino acids. CDR3 amino acids: CASRNSGSGKTQYF. CDR3 in DNA: TGTGCCAGCAGGAATAGCGGGAGCGGAAAGACCCAGTACTTC.

This chain joins TRBV19 and TRBJ1-6; D is uncertain. The germline V gene encodes CDR1 LNHDA and CDR2 SQIVND (reference sequence). CDR3 length: 15 amino acids. V was trimmed by 7 bases and J by 0 bases, leaving 10 bases between them. The CDR3 bases are TGTGCCAGTACCCCATCCGGCTCCTATAATTCACCCCTCCACTTT. Translated: CASTPSGSYNSPLHF.

This clone was seen only a few times. The V call is TRBV7-8, the J call TRBJ2-7, with D possibly matching TRBD2 (5 bases). The CDR3 spans 14 residues. The ends were cut back, 1 base at V and 2 bases at J, with 9 bases in the middle. Germline lookup yields CDR1 SGHVS and CDR2 FQNEAQ. The CDR3 loop is CASSLGQEAYEQYF. The CDR3 DNA reads TGTGCCAGCAGCTTAGGGCAGGAGGCCTACGAGCAGTACTTC.